This T cell receptor beta chain came from a study of human T cells and chemical hapten exposure (dated by TCRdb to the early 2020s). Looking at the study overall: For sensitization, 2% DPC in acetone was applied to a roughly 2 cm by roughly 2 cm area of upper inner arm skin. Patients additionally received weekly therapeutic DPC doses to the scalp throughout the roughly 24-week study period. Patch tests used Finn chambers with 0.01% DPC on the upper back, scored after 6 days by International Contact Dermatitis Research Group standards. The mostly female patient cohort included alopecia areata with under or over 50% scalp involvement, alopecia totalis and alopecia universalis. The libraries were sequenced as a pool, and the TCR yield per sample differed mostly because of small variations in library volumes within the pool. Peripheral blood TCR repertoire changes were tracked in vivo in alopecia patients during primary and secondary sensitization to the hapten diphenylcyclopropenone (DPC). Blood samples were taken from patients before sensitization (week 0) and then at 2, 6 and about 24 weeks after DPC sensitization. Twenty-nine alopecia patients gave blood for TCR sequencing at one to four time points (pre-sensitization, 2, 6 and 24 weeks).

As concerns this clonotype: Its antigen specificity is not known. No base-level quality is on record; no much larger clone is a single base apart.

Based on the germline V gene, the CDR1 and CDR2 sequences are MNHEY and SVGEGT. From the cysteine up to the phenylalanine, the CDR3 has a length of 16 residues. The DNA shown is the 48-base CDR3, in frame from base 1. Relative to germline, V is 6 bases shorter and J is 4 bases shorter, with 18 bases between their ends. This specimen's time point label, per the study, means: patch test 2, 6 weeks after DPC sensitization. The sample's treatment or condition label, in plain terms: therapeutic diphenylcyclopropenone sensitization with weekly scalp DPC. At each patch-test visit, blood was drawn before the patch test was applied. Patients were eligible if aged 18 to 70, diagnosed with alopecia and judged suitable for DPC therapy, and pregnant patients were excluded. Total RNA was isolated from unfractionated whole blood collected in Tempus Blood RNA tubes. Study-level results and caveats: Repeated subsampling changed both the strength of the expansion versus patch-test correlation and the threshold at which that correlation became significant. All patients had alopecia, a presumed autoimmune disease, so their immune response might differ from that of healthy individuals. Expanded TCRs formed significantly more large CDR3 similarity clusters than pre-sensitization or healthy control sets, consistent with antigen-driven responses. DPC sensitization did not change the number of TCRs with a frequency above 1 in 1000, and there was no evidence of changes in global repertoire structure. The number of PT1 expanded TCRs positively correlated with patch test score, significant at thresholds 8, 16 and 32 but not 4.

The library was obtained by RACE. This sample was sequenced with a NextSeq 500. During library preparation, unique molecular identifiers were attached to individual cDNA molecules so that TCRs could be counted quantitatively and reproducibly. From each blood RNA sample, both TCR alpha and TCR beta chains were sequenced. In the authors' own workflow: Samples had a median of around 92,000 TCRs, with a range from 23,224 to 690,600. The Decombinator software suite was used to annotate the V, J and CDR3 of the TCR reads. For the PS versus PT1 abundance plots, all samples were subsampled to the same number of TCRs (28,000). Expanded TCRs were defined as absent before sensitization and observed at least eight times at the 2-week time point. The public reads were run again by TCRdb, first through fastp at Q25 and then through MiXCR, and only productive beta chains were kept. Every entry covers one CDR3 protein and lists the most common genes and DNA from its rows. TCRdb, rather than the study authors, made the V and J calls. This sample comprises 360,000 or so distinct CDR3 sequences, about 6.9% of them detected only once. The ten largest make up approximately 5.4% of the sample.

The chain is encoded by TRBV6-2 or TRBV6-3 joined to TRBJ2-2, with a tentative D gene TRBD1 over 6 matching bases. The material sequenced was whole blood, taken in connection with sensitization to the hapten diphenylcyclopropenone (DPC). The sequence was collected from a woman aged 18-29 years with alopecia areata. Some clones in this sample may be carry-over from other donors' samples. The DNA sequence reads TGTGCCAGCAGCCACCGGGACCCAGGGGTCACCGGGGAGCTGTTTTTT. The translation is CASSHRDPGVTGELFF.